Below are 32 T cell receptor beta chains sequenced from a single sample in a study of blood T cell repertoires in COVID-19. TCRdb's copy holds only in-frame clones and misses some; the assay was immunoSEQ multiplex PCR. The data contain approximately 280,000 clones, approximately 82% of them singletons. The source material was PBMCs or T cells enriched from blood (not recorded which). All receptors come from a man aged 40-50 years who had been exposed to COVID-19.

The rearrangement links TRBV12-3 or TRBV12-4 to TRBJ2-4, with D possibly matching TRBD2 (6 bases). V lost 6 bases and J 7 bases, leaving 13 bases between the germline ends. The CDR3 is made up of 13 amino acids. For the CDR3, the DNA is TGTGCCAGCAGAAAGCGGGTTGACAACATTCAGTACTTC. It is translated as CASRKRVDNIQYF.

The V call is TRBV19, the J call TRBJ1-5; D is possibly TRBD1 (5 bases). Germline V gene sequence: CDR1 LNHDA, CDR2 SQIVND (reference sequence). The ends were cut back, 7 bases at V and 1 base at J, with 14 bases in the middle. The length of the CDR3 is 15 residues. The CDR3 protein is CASKGRGGSNQPQHF. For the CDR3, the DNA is TGTGCCAGTAAAGGGAGGGGTGGGAGCAATCAGCCCCAGCATTTT.

CDR3 in DNA: TGTGCCAGCAGCCAAGTCAGGGGGGTGGCAGATACGCAGTATTTT. This encodes CASSQVRGVADTQYF. The V call is TRBV3-1 (or the pseudogene TRBV3-2), the J call TRBJ2-3, with D perhaps matching TRBD1 (7 bases). The CDR3 is 15 residues long. Germline assignment: CDR1 LGHDT and CDR2 YNNKEL (reference sequence). V lost 1 base and J lost 4, with 12 bases in between.

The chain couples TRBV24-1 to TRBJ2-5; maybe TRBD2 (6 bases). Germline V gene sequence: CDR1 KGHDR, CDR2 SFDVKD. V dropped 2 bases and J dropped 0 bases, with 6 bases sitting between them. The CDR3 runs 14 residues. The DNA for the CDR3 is TGTGCCACCAGTGATTGGGGGGACCAAGAGACCCAGTACTTC. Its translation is CATSDWGDQETQYF.

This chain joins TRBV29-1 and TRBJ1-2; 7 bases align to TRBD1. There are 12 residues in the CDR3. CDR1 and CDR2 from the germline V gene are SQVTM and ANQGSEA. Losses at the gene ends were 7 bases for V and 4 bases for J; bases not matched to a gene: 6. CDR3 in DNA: TGCAGCGCTTACAGGGGCTCCTATGGCTACACCTTC. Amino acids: CSAYRGSYGYTF.

CDR3 sequence reads: CASSLGGTGGHEQFF. CDR3 coding DNA: TGTGCCAGCAGCTTAGGGGGAACAGGGGGGCATGAGCAGTTCTTC. The V call is TRBV11-2, the J call TRBJ2-1, with TRBD1 identical over 8 bases. After removal of 1 base from V and 8 bases from J, the junction contained 7 bases not matched to a gene. CDR1 and CDR2 from the germline V gene are SGHAT and FQNNGV. This CDR3 has 15 amino acids.

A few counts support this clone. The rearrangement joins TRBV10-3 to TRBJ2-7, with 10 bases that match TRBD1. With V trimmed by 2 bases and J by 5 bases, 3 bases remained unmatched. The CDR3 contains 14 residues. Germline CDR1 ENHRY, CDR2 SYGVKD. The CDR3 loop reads CAISEIGQGDEQYF. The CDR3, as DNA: TGTGCCATCAGTGAGATTGGACAGGGGGACGAGCAGTACTTC.

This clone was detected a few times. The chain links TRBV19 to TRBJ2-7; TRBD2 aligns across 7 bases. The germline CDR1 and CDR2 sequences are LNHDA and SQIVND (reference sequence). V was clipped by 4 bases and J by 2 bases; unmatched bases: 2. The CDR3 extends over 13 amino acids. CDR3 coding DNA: TGTGCCAGTAGTAGCGGACTAGCCTACGAGCAGTACTTC. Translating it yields CASSSGLAYEQYF.

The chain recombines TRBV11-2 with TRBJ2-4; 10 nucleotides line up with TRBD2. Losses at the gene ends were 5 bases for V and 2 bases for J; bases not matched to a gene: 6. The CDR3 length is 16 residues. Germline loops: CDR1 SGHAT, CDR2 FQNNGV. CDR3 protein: CASSPGLAVTKNIQYF. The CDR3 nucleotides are TGTGCCAGCAGCCCAGGACTAGCGGTGACCAAAAACATTCAGTACTTC. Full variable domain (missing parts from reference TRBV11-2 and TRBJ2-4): EAGVAQSPRYKIIEKRQSVAFWCNPISGHATLYWYQQILGQGPKLLIQFQNNGVVDDSQLPKDRFSAERLKGVDSTLKIQPAKLEDSAVYLCASSPGLAVTKNIQYFGAGTRLSVL.

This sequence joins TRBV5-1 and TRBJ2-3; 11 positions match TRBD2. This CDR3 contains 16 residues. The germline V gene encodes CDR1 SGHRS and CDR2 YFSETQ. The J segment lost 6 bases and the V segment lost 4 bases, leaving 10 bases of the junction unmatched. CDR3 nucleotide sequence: TGCGCCAGCAGCCCGTCAGGACTAGCGGGTGGCGATACGCAGTATTTT. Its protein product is CASSPSGLAGGDTQYF.

The CDR3 sequence is CASSSLYNEQFF. CDR3 DNA: TGTGCCAGTAGTTCTCTCTACAATGAGCAGTTCTTC. The chain couples TRBV19 to TRBJ2-1; D is ambiguous. V was cut by 5 bases and J by 3 bases, with 5 bases left in between. The CDR3 is 12 amino acids. Germline V CDR1 and CDR2: LNHDA, SQIVND (reference sequence).

The CDR3 DNA reads TGTGCCACCAGCAGCGGGACTTCCTACAATGAGCAGTTCTTC. Translated, it gives CATSSGTSYNEQFF. The V call is TRBV15, the J call TRBJ2-1; D perhaps matches TRBD2 (6 bases). Per the germline V gene, CDR1 is LNHNV and CDR2 is YYDKDF (reference sequence). The CDR3 spans 14 residues. The V and J ends lost 3 bases and 1 base respectively, with 7 bases between them.

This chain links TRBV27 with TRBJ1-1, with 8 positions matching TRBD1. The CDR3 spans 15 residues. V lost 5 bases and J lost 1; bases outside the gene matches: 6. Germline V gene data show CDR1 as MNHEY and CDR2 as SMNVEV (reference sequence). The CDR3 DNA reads TGTGCCAGCAGTGCGGACAGGGTCGGGAACACTGAAGCTTTCTTT. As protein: CASSADRVGNTEAFF.

CDR3 in amino acids: CATSSAGMRSYEQYF. CDR3 DNA sequence: TGTGCCACCAGCAGCGCCGGGATGAGGTCCTACGAGCAGTACTTC. The chain recombines TRBV15 with TRBJ2-7; D might be TRBD2 (5 bases). V was pared by 3 bases and J by 1 base, with 13 bases between. This CDR3 contains 15 residues. The germline gives CDR1 LNHNV, CDR2 YYDKDF (reference sequence).

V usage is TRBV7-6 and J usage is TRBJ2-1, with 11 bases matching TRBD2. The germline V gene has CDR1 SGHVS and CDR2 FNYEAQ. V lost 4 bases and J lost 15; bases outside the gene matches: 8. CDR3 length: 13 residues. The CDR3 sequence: CASSSGPGTSGFF. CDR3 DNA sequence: TGTGCCAGCAGCTCGGGCCCCGGGACTAGCGGGTTCTTC.

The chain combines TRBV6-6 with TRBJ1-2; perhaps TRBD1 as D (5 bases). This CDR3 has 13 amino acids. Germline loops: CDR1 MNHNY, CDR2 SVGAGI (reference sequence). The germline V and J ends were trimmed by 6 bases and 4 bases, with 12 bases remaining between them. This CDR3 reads CASSPDTIYGYTF. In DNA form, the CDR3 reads TGTGCCAGCAGCCCGGACACGATCTATGGCTACACCTTC.

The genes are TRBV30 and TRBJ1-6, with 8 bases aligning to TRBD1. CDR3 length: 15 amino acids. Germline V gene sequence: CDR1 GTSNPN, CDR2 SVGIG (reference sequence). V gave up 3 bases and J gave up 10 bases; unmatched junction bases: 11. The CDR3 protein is CAWRQTGARGSPLHF. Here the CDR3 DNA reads TGTGCCTGGAGGCAGACAGGGGCCAGGGGATCACCCCTCCACTTT. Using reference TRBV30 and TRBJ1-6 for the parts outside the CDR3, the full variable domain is SQTIHQWPATLVQPVGSPLSLECTVEGTSNPNLYWYRQAAGRGLQLLFYSVGIGQISSEVPQNLSASRPQDRQFILSSKKLLLSDSGFYLCAWRQTGARGSPLHFGNGTRLTVT.

The CDR3 is CASSTLAETYNEQFF. CDR3 coding DNA: TGTGCCAGCAGCACTCTAGCGGAGACATACAATGAGCAGTTCTTC. V gene TRBV7-2 combines with J gene TRBJ2-1; 7 nucleotides match TRBD2. J was trimmed by 4 bases and V by 5 bases; bases with no gene match: 8. This CDR3 is built from 15 residues. Germline V gene lookup returns CDR1 SGHTA and CDR2 FQGNSA.

The chain's CDR3 is CASSLQGGEKLFF. CDR3 DNA sequence: TGTGCCAGCAGTTTACAGGGTGGGGAAAAACTGTTTTTT. V and J are TRBV2 and TRBJ1-4; a possible D gene is TRBD1 (6 bases). Germline V gives CDR1 SNHLY, CDR2 FYNNEI. The CDR3 runs to 13 residues. Trimming took off 5 bases at V and 8 bases at J, with 12 bases between the two ends.

CDR3 residues: CASSLHPRRDTEAFF. The CDR3, as DNA: TGTGCCAGCAGCTTGCACCCGAGACGGGACACTGAAGCTTTCTTT. V and J are TRBV5-4 and TRBJ1-1; the D is unclear. Between the trimmed V and J ends, which lost 1 base and 3 bases, there was a span of 13 bases. There are 15 residues in the CDR3. CDR1 is SGHNT and CDR2 is YYREEE in the germline V gene (reference sequence).

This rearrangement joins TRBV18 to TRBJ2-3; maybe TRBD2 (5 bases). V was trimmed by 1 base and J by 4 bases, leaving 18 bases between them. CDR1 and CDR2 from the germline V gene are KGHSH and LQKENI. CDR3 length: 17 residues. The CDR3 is CASSPRVATLSPDTQYF. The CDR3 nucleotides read TGTGCCAGCTCACCACGAGTAGCGACCCTATCACCAGATACGCAGTATTTT. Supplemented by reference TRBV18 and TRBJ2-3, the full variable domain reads NAGVMQNPRHLVRRRGQEARLRCSPMKGHSHVYWYRQLPEEGLKFMVYLQKENIIDESGMPKERFSAEFPKEGPSILRIQQVVRGDSAAYFCASSPRVATLSPDTQYFGPGTRLTVL.

The CDR3 region is CARSPDRGDEKLFF. The CDR3 DNA follows: TGTGCCAGGAGCCCCGACAGGGGGGATGAAAAACTGTTTTTT. The rearrangement links TRBV19 to TRBJ1-4; TRBD1 matches 9 bases. V dropped 9 bases and J dropped 6; count of bases not matched to a gene: 8. CDR1 and CDR2 (germline): LNHDA, SQIVND (reference sequence). The CDR3 has 14 amino acids.

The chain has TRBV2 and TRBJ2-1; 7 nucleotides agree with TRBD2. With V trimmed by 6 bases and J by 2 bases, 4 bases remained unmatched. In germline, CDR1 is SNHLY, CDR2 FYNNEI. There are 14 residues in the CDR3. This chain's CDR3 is CASRGGSTYNEQFF. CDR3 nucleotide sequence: TGTGCCAGCAGGGGCGGGAGCACCTACAATGAGCAGTTCTTC. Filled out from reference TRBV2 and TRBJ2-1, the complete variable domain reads EPEVTQTPSHQVTQMGQEVILRCVPISNHLYFYWYRQILGQKVEFLVSFYNNEISEKSEIFDDQFSVERPDGSNFTLKIRSTKLEDSAMYFCASRGGSTYNEQFFGPGTRLTVL.

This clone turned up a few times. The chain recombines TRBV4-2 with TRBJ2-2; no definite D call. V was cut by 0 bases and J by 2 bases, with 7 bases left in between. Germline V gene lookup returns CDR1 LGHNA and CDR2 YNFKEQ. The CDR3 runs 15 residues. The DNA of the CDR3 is TGTGCCAGCAGCCAAGATACAGCCAACACCGGGGAGCTGTTTTTT. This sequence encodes CASSQDTANTGELFF.

As DNA, the CDR3 is TGTGCCAGCAGTGACCTCGGGAGAGCCCACGAGCAGTACTTC. It specifies CASSDLGRAHEQYF. This chain links TRBV6-4 with TRBJ2-7, with D possibly TRBD2 on 6 matching bases. Trimming cost V 2 bases and J 5 bases, with 13 bases left between them. The CDR3 extends over 14 amino acids. From germline, CDR1 is MRHNA and CDR2 SNTAGT.

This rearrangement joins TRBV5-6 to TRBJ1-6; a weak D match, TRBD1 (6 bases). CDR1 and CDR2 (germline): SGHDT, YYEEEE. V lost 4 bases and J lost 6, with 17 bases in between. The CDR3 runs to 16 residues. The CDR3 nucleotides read TGTGCCAGCAGCCCGGGGGAGGGACACCTTAATTCACCCCTCCACTTT. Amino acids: CASSPGEGHLNSPLHF.

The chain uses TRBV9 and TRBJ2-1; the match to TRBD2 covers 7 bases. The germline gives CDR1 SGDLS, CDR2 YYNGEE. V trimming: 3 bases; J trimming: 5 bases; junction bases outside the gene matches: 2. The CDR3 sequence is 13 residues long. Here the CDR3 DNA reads TGTGCCAGCAGCGCCGGGACTAACAATGAGCAGTTCTTC. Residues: CASSAGTNNEQFF.

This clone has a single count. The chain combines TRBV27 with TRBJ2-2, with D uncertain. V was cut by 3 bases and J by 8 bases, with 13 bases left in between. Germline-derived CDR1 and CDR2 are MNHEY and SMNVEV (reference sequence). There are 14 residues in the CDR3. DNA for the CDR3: TGTGCCAGCAGTTTTCGGGTCTCTGCTGGGGAGCTGTTTTTT. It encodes CASSFRVSAGELFF.

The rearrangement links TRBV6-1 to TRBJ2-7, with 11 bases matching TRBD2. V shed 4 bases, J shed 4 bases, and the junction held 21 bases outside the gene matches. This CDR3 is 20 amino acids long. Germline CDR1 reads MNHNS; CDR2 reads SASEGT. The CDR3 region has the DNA TGTGCCAGCAGTGCAGCCAAGACCGGGTTAATAGCGGGAGGGGTTTACGAGCAGTACTTC. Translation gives CASSAAKTGLIAGGVYEQYF.

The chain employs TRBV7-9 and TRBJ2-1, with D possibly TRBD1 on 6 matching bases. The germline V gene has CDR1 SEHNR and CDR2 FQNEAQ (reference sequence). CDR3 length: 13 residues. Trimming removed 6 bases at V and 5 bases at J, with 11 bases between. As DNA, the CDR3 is TGTGCCAGCAGGGCCCGGACAGACAATGAGCAGTTCTTC. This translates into CASRARTDNEQFF. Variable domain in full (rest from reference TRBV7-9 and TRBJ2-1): DTGVSQNPRHKITKRGQNVTFRCDPISEHNRLYWYRQTLGQGPEFLTYFQNEAQLEKSRLLSDRFSAERPKGSFSTLEIQRTEQGDSAMYLCASRARTDNEQFFGPGTRLTVL.

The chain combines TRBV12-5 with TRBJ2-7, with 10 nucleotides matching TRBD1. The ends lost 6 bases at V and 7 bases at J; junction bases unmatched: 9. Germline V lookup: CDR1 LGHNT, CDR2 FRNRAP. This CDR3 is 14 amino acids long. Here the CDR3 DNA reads TGTGCTAGTGGCCCGGGACAGGGGCCGCAAGAGCAGTACTTC. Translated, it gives CASGPGQGPQEQYF.

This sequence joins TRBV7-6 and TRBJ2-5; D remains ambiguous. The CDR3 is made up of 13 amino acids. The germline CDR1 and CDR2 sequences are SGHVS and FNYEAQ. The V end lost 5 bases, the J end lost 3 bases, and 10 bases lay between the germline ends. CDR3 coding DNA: TGTGCCAGCAGCATACTGGGCAAAGAGACCCAGTACTTC. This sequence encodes CASSILGKETQYF.